This T cell receptor beta chain was sequenced for a study of cytomegalovirus exposure and HLA in healthy donors (dated by TCRdb to 2015 to 2018). Describing the broader study: According to an earlier analysis of 587 of the donors, some 180 million T cells yielded some 120 million unique TCR beta sequences and approximately 280 Gb of sequence data. Typing coverage differed by locus: A, B, C, DRB1 and DQB1 were typed in roughly 620-640 donors, DQA1 in about 510, DPA1 in approximately 610, and DPB1 in 472. Roughly 5 DR-DQ haplotypes were handled as single units for association and clustering, since linkage in the cohort was strong. Along with the roughly 670-subject first cohort, a separate validation cohort of over a hundred different subjects was used. Among several hundred genotyped donors of the cohort, an average of around 220,000 unique TCR beta nucleotide sequences was sequenced per donor, of which 15% to 20% were non-productive. Alongside the repertoire data, information on donor age, sex, ethnicity and CMV serostatus was compiled. To study patterns of TCR occurrence, a later analysis re-analyzed previously published TCR beta repertoires from 650 to 750 donors and added high-resolution HLA genotyping. HLA typing included class I and class II loci at four-digit resolution. Approximately 300 gigabases of sequencing data and 75 million to 85 million unique TCR sequences made up an early release that covered approximately 620 HLA-typed donors. Using immunosequencing, the study profiled T cell repertoires from some 670 subjects and related those repertoires to cytomegalovirus serostatus. Of the roughly 400 genotyped donors, 65% to 90% were placed in the genetic ancestry cluster associated with self-reported Caucasian donors. All discovery cohort repertoires had been generated on a single sequencing platform. The later analysis used no new phenotypic data to find candidate immune exposures, relying instead on TCR beta sequences and their occurrence across donors. High-throughput TCR immunosequencing, statistical association of individual TCRs with disease status, and machine learning were combined to predict cytomegalovirus infection status. A later genetic analysis took genome-wide SNP genotypes for about three fifths of the roughly 670 donors and used that subset as a discovery cohort. An earlier analysis of some 500 of the donors applied high-throughput TCR beta sequencing to assess whether each TCR beta V gene segment acted as functional or pseudogenic. The study aimed to test whether cataloging public T cell receptors could reveal signatures of past pathogen exposure. Overall study results and their limits: Only TCR beta chains were sequenced in this cohort, and the absence of alpha or paired-chain data limited detectable features. Immune exposure information for the cohort was limited to CMV serostatus. The study gave a list of over 150 TCR beta chains associated with cytomegalovirus. Because counts were too low, fewer than 20 rarely observed V segments, including chromosome 9 orphons, were excluded from the earlier analysis of a few hundred of the donors. The classifier was reported to diagnose cytomegalovirus status with high specificity and sensitivity in both the original and validation cohorts. A later genetic analysis associated a missense DCLRE1C variant with V-gene and J-gene trimming of TCR beta chains, and an independent cohort replicated the association. Roughly uniform sequencing depth across donors was assumed in presence/absence analyses, although this assumption may not hold. A later analysis found that most CMV-associated TCR beta chains appeared HLA-restricted, with HLA associations seemingly driven largely by CMV exposure. A later genetic analysis reported fewer N-insertions in productive TCRs among donors in an Asian-associated ancestry cluster than the roughly 670-donor mean. A further reported finding was that TCR beta sequences accurately predicted the HLA-A and HLA-B alleles for most subjects in the first cohort. Compared with equally common non-associated chains, HLA-associated TCR beta chains in a later analysis were more clonally expanded and had lower generation probabilities. Most TCR sequences were observed very rarely across donors, whereas some public TCRs were present in many individuals. The authors suggested that the approach could potentially be generalized to other disease states and immunological phenotypes. When HLA alleles, especially DR and DQ, strongly co-occurred, attributing TCR associations to individual alleles was difficult. According to a later analysis, TCR association rates differed among HLA loci, with DRB1 alleles showing the most associated TCRs and HLA-C alleles showing the fewest. In vitro tests confirmed that three of the cytomegalovirus-associated TCR beta chains recognize cytomegalovirus antigens. The sequencing pipeline was judged likely to have produced a cluster of highly shared sequence variants as a technical artifact. Specific HLA alleles were associated with 15,000 to 20,000 TCR beta sequences at a false discovery rate of 0.05 in a later analysis. According to a later analysis, parvovirus B19, influenza, CMV and Epstein-Barr virus appeared linked to several top co-occurrence clusters. Because some donors lacked HLA typing at each locus, the association tests relied only on the typed subset. Correlated functional status among segregating V segments might be attributable to linkage disequilibrium, but an unknown experimental factor could not be ruled out. Broadly in line with IMGT annotations, most TCR beta V segments showed up in productive rearrangements about 87% or about 30% of the time in an earlier analysis of some 590 of the donors.

Libraries were prepared through the immunoSEQ multiplex PCR assay. A mixture of 60 forward primers for TCR Vbeta segments and 13 reverse primers for TCR Jbeta segments was used in the multiplex PCR. Amplification of the CDR3 region of rearranged TCR beta genes was performed with a multiplex PCR assay on genomic DNA. Amplified TCR beta libraries were sequenced as 87-base-pair reads on the Illumina HiSeq System. On the study's bioinformatics: In a later analysis, 77 million or so unique TCR beta chains were counted across the approximately 670 repertoires, and roughly 11 million of these chains were shared by at least two donors. Raw reads were error-corrected and collapsed into unique sequences with a nearest-neighbor algorithm that merged closely related sequences to remove PCR and sequencing errors. To assign V, D and J gene segments, CDR3 sequences were aligned to IMGT reference sequences. Each retained sequence needed at least a six-nucleotide match to both a V gene segment and a J gene segment. Rearrangements were called productive when the CDR3 lacked stop codons and stayed in frame with V and J; all others were non-productive. Following IMGT convention, CDR3 was defined as the stretch from the second conserved V-encoded cysteine up to the conserved J-encoded phenylalanine. In an earlier analysis of more than 550 of the donors, sequences lacking an unambiguous match to a single V gene segment were excluded. An earlier analysis of a few hundred of the donors called V segments functional above 56.7% productive rearrangements and segregating when the between-donor standard deviation exceeded 5%. To diagnose cytomegalovirus status from the catalog of TCR beta chain sequences, a statistical classification framework was built. In a later analysis, TCR nucleotide sequences were compared against IMGT/GENE-DB human TR gene sequences so that V and J genes could be assigned. A later analysis assigned CDR3 sequences and most-parsimonious VDJ recombination scenarios with the TCRdist pipeline. In a later analysis, each TCR beta chain was defined by its CDR3 amino acid sequence together with its V-gene family, and reads without a unique V-gene family were excluded. To address suspected cross-contamination and a sequencing artifact, a later analysis removed a few hundred highly shared, low-generation-probability nucleotide sequences. In a later analysis, a clonal expansion index for each public chain was calculated from normalized within-repertoire ranks of inferred template counts. A later analysis computed generation probabilities with a VDJ recombination model fitted to out-of-frame rearrangements, and checked the results against IGoR. Hypergeometric tests were used in a later analysis to score TCR-TCR, TCR-HLA and TCR-CMV co-occurrence, with a repertoire-size bias correction applied to the TCR pairs. To estimate false discovery rates, a later analysis permuted the HLA or CMV assignments 20 times. In a later analysis, co-occurring TCRs were grouped using DBSCAN, with TCRdist sequence similarity added in when clustering inside HLA-allele-positive subsets. Repertoires with fewer than 30,000 or more than 120,000 public chains, plus five repertoires with anomalous nucleotide sharing, were excluded from co-occurrence clustering. What TCRdb holds here is the immuneACCESS table cut down to in-frame rearrangements. Part of the clones is not present; checked against another copy, under half of the missing clones reflect an unresolved V gene, and the others are unexplained. That table furnishes V, J and clone size, whereas the DNA furnished D and trimming. For this sample there are about 150,000 clones; roughly three quarters appear just once. The top ten clonotypes cover roughly 3.6% of the sample.

The cohort consisted of 600 to 700 healthy bone marrow donors. Cohort members were all nominally healthy when sampled, although unrecorded immune exposures were likely present. CMV serostatus was recorded as positive for almost 300 and negative for about 55% of the roughly 670 cohort members, whereas no CMV serostatus was recorded for the donor in question. Every donor gave a peripheral blood sample, and the peripheral blood mononuclear cells from that sample were used for TCR beta sequencing. The Qiagen DNeasy Blood Extraction Kit was used to extract genomic DNA from the blood cell samples. Worth noting for this clone: Its antigen target is currently unknown. Nothing much larger sits one base from this clone, and base qualities are not available.

The sample comprised PBMCs. This TCR derives from a human donor in good health.

At the DNA level, the sequence is TGTGCCAGCAGTCTCATCGACAGGGCTGGAAACACCATATATTTT. Its product reads: CASSLIDRAGNTIYF. The sequence links TRBV28 to TRBJ1-3; TRBD1 lines up with 7 middle nucleotides. CDR1 and CDR2 are read off the germline V gene as MDHEN and SYDVKM. The CDR3 sequence holds 15 residues, the cysteine and phenylalanine included. CDR3 DNA is the only sequence kept; it has 45 bases, read in frame from the first base. Germline trimming amounts to 5 bases on V and 2 bases on J, with 6 as the count of junction bases outside the gene matches.